This record concerns one T cell receptor beta chain sequence. Using RNA transcripts as the source, TCR beta CDR3 regions were amplified. Initially, a first-round RT-PCR of the TCR CDR3 employed the HTBI primer set. TCRdb reprocessed the multiplex PCR reads with MiXCR, giving one entry per CDR3 protein. The sample lists about 380,000 distinct CDR3 sequences; about 18% were seen once. Germline CDR1 reads MNHEY; CDR2 reads SMNVEV (reference sequence). This CDR3 comprises 15 residues. V was clipped by 3 bases and J by 8 bases; unmatched bases: 5. The data stem from a study of T cells in Graves' hyperthyroidism and ophthalmopathy.

The specimen sequenced was blood. The V gene is TRBV27, the J gene TRBJ1-6; 9 bases map to TRBD1. The receptor comes from a man between 18 and 35 years old with Graves' ophthalmopathy. CDR3 region: CASSLAGQGHSPLHF. DNA for the CDR3: TGTGCCAGCAGTTTGGCCGGACAGGGGCATTCACCCCTCCACTTT.